The count of the clone carrying this TCR beta chain is one. The data are from a study of T cell changes during pregnancy in multiple sclerosis. The assay was immunoSEQ multiplex PCR, and TCRdb's table has in-frame clones only and misses some. The data show 50,000 to 65,000 clones, roughly 90% seen once. The clonotype originates from a female donor with multiple sclerosis, enrolled in a pregnancy study. Sequencing was performed on peripheral blood, taken in the first trimester of pregnancy.

This CDR3 reads CASSGQPDEQFF. CDR3 DNA: TGCGCCAGCAGCGGACAGCCGGATGAGCAGTTCTTC. This chain connects TRBV5-1 to TRBJ2-1; D is possibly TRBD1 (6 bases). V was pared by 4 bases and J by 8 bases, with 10 bases between. The CDR3 has 12 amino acids. Germline CDR1 reads SGHRS; CDR2 reads YFSETQ.